These T cell receptor beta chains were read from a single sample in a study of cytomegalovirus exposure and HLA in healthy donors. Assay used: immunoSEQ multiplex PCR; TCRdb lists only in-frame clones, some missing. The data contain 160,000 or so clones, 80% to 90% of them singletons. Sequenced material: PBMCs. Receptors were obtained from a woman aged 18-29 years in good health and CMV-seronegative. Each CDR3 is given with its conserved first and last residue. Fields, in order: CDR3 DNA, CDR3 protein, D gene, clone size, CDR3 length, V gene, J gene. The D gene is left open where the match is weak. A clone size is listed for some rows: how often the clone was seen (once, few, many), or a class if it is expanded.

CDR3 DNA: TGTGCCAGCTCACCCCTACCACTAGCGGGGGGCATCGGAGATACGCAGTATTTT
CDR3 protein: CASSPLPLAGGIGDTQYF
D gene: TRBD2
clone size: -
CDR3 length: 18
V gene: TRBV18
J gene: TRBJ2-3

CDR3 DNA: TGTGCCAGCAGCCCCAGCTCCGGGATTCCCGGGGAGCTGTTTTTT
CDR3 protein: CASSPSSGIPGELFF
D gene: -
clone size: -
CDR3 length: 15
V gene: TRBV7-9
J gene: TRBJ2-2

CDR3 DNA: TGTGCCAGCAGCTGGAGGAGCGGTAGTACTGAAGCTTTCTTT
CDR3 protein: CASSWRSGSTEAFF
D gene: -
clone size: -
CDR3 length: 14
V gene: TRBV7-8
J gene: TRBJ1-1

CDR3 DNA: TGCAGCGGCAGGGACAGCGGCTATGGCTACACCTTC
CDR3 protein: CSGRDSGYGYTF
D gene: TRBD1
clone size: once
CDR3 length: 12
V gene: TRBV29-1
J gene: TRBJ1-2

CDR3 DNA: TGTGCCACCAGCACTCAGGGGACTGAGCAGTTCTTC
CDR3 protein: CATSTQGTEQFF
D gene: -
clone size: -
CDR3 length: 12
V gene: TRBV15
J gene: TRBJ2-1

CDR3 DNA: TGCGCCAGCAGCTCCCTGGTTGCGGTTTCGTACGAGCAGTACTTC
CDR3 protein: CASSSLVAVSYEQYF
D gene: -
clone size: -
CDR3 length: 15
V gene: TRBV5-1
J gene: TRBJ2-7

CDR3 DNA: TGTGCCACCAGCAGAGACTTCCTGCCCTACGAGCAGTACTTC
CDR3 protein: CATSRDFLPYEQYF
D gene: -
clone size: once
CDR3 length: 14
V gene: TRBV15
J gene: TRBJ2-7

CDR3 DNA: TGTGCCAGCAGCGCAACACTAGCGGGGACAGATACGCAGTATTTT
CDR3 protein: CASSATLAGTDTQYF
D gene: TRBD2
clone size: few
CDR3 length: 15
V gene: TRBV9
J gene: TRBJ2-3

CDR3 DNA: TGTGCCAGCAGTTCACCGGGACAGGGCTCAGATACGCAGTATTTT
CDR3 protein: CASSSPGQGSDTQYF
D gene: TRBD1
clone size: -
CDR3 length: 15
V gene: TRBV28
J gene: TRBJ2-3

CDR3 DNA: TGTGCCAGTAGGGGGGACAGGTTCCCCTACGAGCAGTACTTC
CDR3 protein: CASRGDRFPYEQYF
D gene: TRBD1
clone size: few
CDR3 length: 14
V gene: TRBV19
J gene: TRBJ2-7

CDR3 DNA: TGTGCCAGCAGCTTAGCGGGGACTGCCTACGAGCAGTACTTC
CDR3 protein: CASSLAGTAYEQYF
D gene: -
clone size: -
CDR3 length: 14
V gene: TRBV7-2
J gene: TRBJ2-7

CDR3 DNA: TGTGCCAGCAGCTTAGTCTTGAGCGGGAGTGTGACAGATACGCAGTATTTT
CDR3 protein: CASSLVLSGSVTDTQYF
D gene: TRBD2
clone size: -
CDR3 length: 17
V gene: TRBV11-2
J gene: TRBJ2-3

CDR3 DNA: TGTGCCAGCAGCCTCGGGATCCCGGGGGCAGATACGCAGTATTTT
CDR3 protein: CASSLGIPGADTQYF
D gene: -
clone size: -
CDR3 length: 15
V gene: TRBV11-2
J gene: TRBJ2-3

CDR3 DNA: TGTGCCAGCAGCCGCGGGGGCCCCGCGGGGGGCTACACCTTC
CDR3 protein: CASSRGGPAGGYTF
D gene: -
clone size: -
CDR3 length: 14
V gene: TRBV6-5
J gene: TRBJ1-2

CDR3 DNA: TGTGCCAGCAGCCACGGTCTAATCAAACTGTTTTTT
CDR3 protein: CASSHGLIKLFF
D gene: -
clone size: few
CDR3 length: 12
V gene: TRBV7-9
J gene: TRBJ1-4

CDR3 DNA: TGTGCCAGCAGCTCTCCAGCGGGGGGGGTAAAGAACACCGGGGAGCTGTTTTTT
CDR3 protein: CASSSPAGGVKNTGELFF
D gene: TRBD2
clone size: -
CDR3 length: 18
V gene: TRBV11-2
J gene: TRBJ2-2

CDR3 DNA: TGTGCCAGCAGCTTTTACGGTCAAGGGAGGGACTCCTACGAGCAGTACTTC
CDR3 protein: CASSFYGQGRDSYEQYF
D gene: TRBD2
clone size: once
CDR3 length: 17
V gene: TRBV5-6
J gene: TRBJ2-7

CDR3 DNA: TGCGCCAGCAGCTGGATGACAGGCGGCGGCGATGGCTACACCTTC
CDR3 protein: CASSWMTGGGDGYTF
D gene: -
clone size: -
CDR3 length: 15
V gene: TRBV5-1
J gene: TRBJ1-2

CDR3 DNA: TGCAGCGCCCGGTTGGGGCAGGCGGGGTACGAGCAGTACTTC
CDR3 protein: CSARLGQAGYEQYF
D gene: -
clone size: -
CDR3 length: 14
V gene: TRBV29-1
J gene: TRBJ2-7

CDR3 DNA: TGTGCCAGTAGTATTCGCCTAGCGGGGAGGAACAATGAGCAGTTCTTC
CDR3 protein: CASSIRLAGRNNEQFF
D gene: TRBD2
clone size: -
CDR3 length: 16
V gene: TRBV19
J gene: TRBJ2-1

CDR3 DNA: TGCGCCAGCAGCTTGGACAGGGTTGGGAATTCACCCCTCCACTTT
CDR3 protein: CASSLDRVGNSPLHF
D gene: -
clone size: -
CDR3 length: 15
V gene: TRBV5-1
J gene: TRBJ1-6

CDR3 DNA: TGTGCCTGGAGTGTAATCGGGAGGGAGACCCAGTACTTC
CDR3 protein: CAWSVIGRETQYF
D gene: TRBD2
clone size: -
CDR3 length: 13
V gene: TRBV30
J gene: TRBJ2-5

CDR3 DNA: TGTGCCACAGCGAGGGAACCCTCTACCTACGAGCAGTACTTC
CDR3 protein: CATAREPSTYEQYF
D gene: -
clone size: -
CDR3 length: 14
V gene: TRBV28
J gene: TRBJ2-7

CDR3 DNA: TGCGCCAGCAGCCAATTAAGAGGACAGGGCCTTAATGAAAAACTGTTTTTT
CDR3 protein: CASSQLRGQGLNEKLFF
D gene: TRBD1
clone size: few
CDR3 length: 17
V gene: TRBV4-3
J gene: TRBJ1-4

CDR3 DNA: TGTGCCAGCAGTTTGTTCCCGGGGAGCAATCAGCCCCAGCATTTT
CDR3 protein: CASSLFPGSNQPQHF
D gene: -
clone size: few
CDR3 length: 15
V gene: TRBV28
J gene: TRBJ1-5

CDR3 DNA: TGCGCCAGCAGCCAAGATTCCACCTTTTGGAGGGTCGAGCAGTACTTC
CDR3 protein: CASSQDSTFWRVEQYF
D gene: -
clone size: -
CDR3 length: 16
V gene: TRBV4-1
J gene: TRBJ2-7

CDR3 DNA: TGTGCCAGCACGACAGGGAACTATGGCTACACCTTC
CDR3 protein: CASTTGNYGYTF
D gene: TRBD1
clone size: -
CDR3 length: 12
V gene: TRBV28
J gene: TRBJ1-2

CDR3 DNA: TGTGCCAGCAGCTACCGGGGGGAGGGAAACACCATATATTTT
CDR3 protein: CASSYRGEGNTIYF
D gene: -
clone size: few
CDR3 length: 14
V gene: TRBV7-2
J gene: TRBJ1-3

CDR3 DNA: TGTGCCAGCAGTGAAGAGGTCAGGGGGCTACAAGAGACCCAGTACTTC
CDR3 protein: CASSEEVRGLQETQYF
D gene: TRBD1
clone size: -
CDR3 length: 16
V gene: TRBV6-1
J gene: TRBJ2-5

CDR3 DNA: TGCGCCAGCAGCCAAGATAGTTTGCATCAAGGGAAGGAGGGCGAAAAACTGTTTTTT
CDR3 protein: CASSQDSLHQGKEGEKLFF
D gene: -
clone size: -
CDR3 length: 19
V gene: TRBV4-1
J gene: TRBJ1-4

CDR3 DNA: TGTGCCAGCAGCGTAGGCGGGAGGCCCTCCGAGCAGTACTTC
CDR3 protein: CASSVGGRPSEQYF
D gene: TRBD2
clone size: -
CDR3 length: 14
V gene: TRBV9
J gene: TRBJ2-7

CDR3 DNA: TGTGCCAGCAGCCAATCGGAACTAGCGGGCCTCCAAGAGACCCAGTACTTC
CDR3 protein: CASSQSELAGLQETQYF
D gene: TRBD2
clone size: -
CDR3 length: 17
V gene: TRBV16
J gene: TRBJ2-5

CDR3 DNA: TGTGCCTGGAGTAGAAGACAGGGAGACGGTGAAAAACTGTTTTTT
CDR3 protein: CAWSRRQGDGEKLFF
D gene: TRBD1
clone size: -
CDR3 length: 15
V gene: TRBV30
J gene: TRBJ1-4

CDR3 DNA: TGTGCCAGCAGGCACACCTCACGGGGGGTTAACACCGGGGAGCTGTTTTTT
CDR3 protein: CASRHTSRGVNTGELFF
D gene: TRBD2
clone size: -
CDR3 length: 17
V gene: TRBV7-8
J gene: TRBJ2-2

CDR3 DNA: TGTGCCACCAGCAGGGCCCTGGACAGGCCAGGGAATAAGGGCTACACCTTC
CDR3 protein: CATSRALDRPGNKGYTF
D gene: TRBD1
clone size: once
CDR3 length: 17
V gene: TRBV15
J gene: TRBJ1-2

CDR3 DNA: TGTGCCAGCAGCTTGGGGAGTCGCGAAGCTTTCTTT
CDR3 protein: CASSLGSREAFF
D gene: -
clone size: -
CDR3 length: 12
V gene: TRBV5-5
J gene: TRBJ1-1

CDR3 DNA: TGTGCCAGTAGTCTTAACGCGGGGGGCGACGAAAAACTGTTTTTT
CDR3 protein: CASSLNAGGDEKLFF
D gene: -
clone size: -
CDR3 length: 15
V gene: TRBV19
J gene: TRBJ1-4

CDR3 DNA: TGCCGAGCGGGAGGACGCGATGAGCAGTTCTTC
CDR3 protein: CRAGGRDEQFF
D gene: TRBD2
clone size: -
CDR3 length: 11
V gene: TRBV20-1
J gene: TRBJ2-1

CDR3 DNA: TGTGCCTTTCACAGGTTGACTAATGAAAAACTGTTTTTT
CDR3 protein: CAFHRLTNEKLFF
D gene: -
clone size: -
CDR3 length: 13
V gene: TRBV5-4
J gene: TRBJ1-4

CDR3 DNA: TGTGCCAGCAGCTTAGCGCTGACAGTAAACACCGGGGAGCTGTTTTTT
CDR3 protein: CASSLALTVNTGELFF
D gene: -
clone size: -
CDR3 length: 16
V gene: TRBV7-2
J gene: TRBJ2-2

CDR3 DNA: TGTGCCAGCAGCTTTACGACAGGGCTCAGCTCCTACGAGCAGTACTTC
CDR3 protein: CASSFTTGLSSYEQYF
D gene: TRBD1
clone size: -
CDR3 length: 16
V gene: TRBV7-9
J gene: TRBJ2-7

CDR3 DNA: TGTGCCAGCAGCGTAAGGACAGATGGATCCTATGGCTACACCTTC
CDR3 protein: CASSVRTDGSYGYTF
D gene: -
clone size: -
CDR3 length: 15
V gene: TRBV9
J gene: TRBJ1-2

CDR3 DNA: TGTGCCAGCAGTTTGGAGGTAGACTATGGCTACACCTTC
CDR3 protein: CASSLEVDYGYTF
D gene: -
clone size: -
CDR3 length: 13
V gene: TRBV28
J gene: TRBJ1-2

CDR3 DNA: TGTGCCAGCAGCGAAGGACAGGGAGGAGAGACCCAGTACTTC
CDR3 protein: CASSEGQGGETQYF
D gene: TRBD1
clone size: -
CDR3 length: 14
V gene: TRBV5-6
J gene: TRBJ2-5

CDR3 DNA: TGTGCCAGCTCACACCGGGACAGGCGTCGCTCTGGAAACACCATATATTTT
CDR3 protein: CASSHRDRRRSGNTIYF
D gene: TRBD1
clone size: -
CDR3 length: 17
V gene: TRBV18
J gene: TRBJ1-3

CDR3 DNA: TGTGCCAGCAGCTCCAGGGGGACAAACGAGCAGTACTTC
CDR3 protein: CASSSRGTNEQYF
D gene: TRBD1
clone size: -
CDR3 length: 13
V gene: TRBV11-3
J gene: TRBJ2-7

CDR3 DNA: TGTGCCAGCAGCTCAACGCGAAGGGGGGGCCCCTATGGCTACACCTTC
CDR3 protein: CASSSTRRGGPYGYTF
D gene: -
clone size: -
CDR3 length: 16
V gene: TRBV5-7
J gene: TRBJ1-2